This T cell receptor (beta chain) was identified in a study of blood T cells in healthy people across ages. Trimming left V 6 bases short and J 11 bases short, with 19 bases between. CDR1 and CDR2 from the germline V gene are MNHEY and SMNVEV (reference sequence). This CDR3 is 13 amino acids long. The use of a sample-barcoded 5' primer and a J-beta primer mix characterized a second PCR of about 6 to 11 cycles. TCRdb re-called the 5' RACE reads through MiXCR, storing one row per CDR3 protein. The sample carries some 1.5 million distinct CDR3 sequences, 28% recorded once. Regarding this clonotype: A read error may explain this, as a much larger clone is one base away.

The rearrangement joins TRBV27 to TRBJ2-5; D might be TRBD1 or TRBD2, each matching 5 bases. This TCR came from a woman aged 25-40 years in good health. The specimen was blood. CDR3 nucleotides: TGTGCCAGCAGGTCCCAAAATCTGGGGGAGCAGTACTTC. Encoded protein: CASRSQNLGEQYF.